A single sample gave rise to the 24 T cell receptor beta chains below, sequenced in a study of OX40 agonist ivuxolimab in advanced cancers. The data were produced by immunoSEQ multiplex PCR, yet TCRdb's version contains in-frame clones alone and is incomplete. The sample consists of over 30,000 clones, 82% of them appearing once. The sequenced sample was CD4+ or CD8+ T cells sorted from blood, obtained in a trial of the OX40 agonist ivuxolimab. The receptors stem from an adult with an advanced solid tumor such as melanoma, head and neck, liver or kidney cancer.

This clone was seen just once. This chain uses TRBV6-6 with TRBJ1-2, with 8 bases aligning to TRBD1. Germline trimming cut 2 bases from V and 4 bases from J; bases unmatched to any gene: 6. CDR3 size: 15 residues. The germline V gene has CDR1 MNHNY and CDR2 SVGAGI (reference sequence). The DNA of the CDR3 is TGTGCCAGCAGTTACAACGCAGGGGGCGGCTATGGCTACACCTTC. As protein: CASSYNAGGGYGYTF.

The V call is TRBV5-1, the J call TRBJ2-1, with TRBD1 matching over 9 bases. V shed 0 bases and J 9 bases; nucleotides not matched to a gene: 10. The CDR3 has 16 amino acids. Germline CDR1 and CDR2: SGHRS and YFSETQ. The CDR3 loop reads CASSLEARTGAAEQFF. The CDR3 region has the DNA TGCGCCAGCAGCTTGGAGGCCCGGACAGGGGCCGCTGAGCAGTTCTTC.

The V and J genes are TRBV14 and TRBJ1-4, with D unclear. Between the trimmed V and J ends, which lost 0 bases and 5 bases, there was a span of 10 bases. There are 15 residues in the CDR3. Germline V gives CDR1 SGHDN, CDR2 FVKESK. The CDR3 region is CASSQDGLRNEKLFF. CDR3 bases: TGTGCCAGCAGCCAAGATGGCCTTCGGAATGAAAAACTGTTTTTT.

The V and J genes are TRBV27 and TRBJ1-2, with 8 bases aligning to TRBD1. V dropped 3 bases and J dropped 8; count of bases not matched to a gene: 20. This CDR3 is 18 amino acids long. Germline CDR1 is MNHEY and CDR2 is SMNVEV (reference sequence). CDR3 DNA sequence: TGTGCCAGCAGTTTTTTCCCAGCGAGCCACGGACAGGGTCGGGGCTACACCTTC. It is translated as CASSFFPASHGQGRGYTF.

This chain links TRBV9 with TRBJ2-7, with D unresolved. Germline assignment: CDR1 SGDLS and CDR2 YYNGEE. V was shortened by 5 bases and J by 4 bases, with 10 bases between the two germline ends. The CDR3 spans 12 residues. CDR3 region: CASSGNGYEQYF. CDR3 in DNA: TGTGCCAGCAGTGGTAACGGATACGAGCAGTACTTC.

The V gene is TRBV4-2, the J gene TRBJ1-2; the match to TRBD1 covers 7 bases. V trimming: 0 bases; J trimming: 5 bases; junction bases outside the gene matches: 3. Germline V gene sequence: CDR1 LGHNA, CDR2 YNFKEQ. This CDR3 is 14 amino acids long. Here the CDR3 reads CASSQEETGYGYTF. The CDR3 region has the DNA TGTGCCAGCAGCCAAGAGGAGACAGGGTATGGCTACACCTTC.

This chain uses TRBV30 with TRBJ1-6; D remains ambiguous. The germline V gene encodes CDR1 GTSNPN and CDR2 SVGIG (reference sequence). This CDR3 is built from 15 residues. The V gene lost 1 base and the J gene lost 0 bases, with 7 bases spanning the gap. For the CDR3, the DNA is TGTGCCTGGAGTGCATGGAGCTCCTATAATTCACCCCTCCACTTT. Protein sequence: CAWSAWSSYNSPLHF.

The rearrangement uses TRBV7-8 and TRBJ2-7; 8 positions match TRBD1. Germline loops: CDR1 SGHVS, CDR2 FQNEAQ. With V trimmed by 1 base and J by 2 bases, 1 base remained unmatched. This CDR3 has 14 amino acids. The CDR3 coding sequence is TGTGCCAGCAGCTTAGTACAGGGGGCCTACGAGCAGTACTTC. Translated: CASSLVQGAYEQYF.

DNA of the CDR3: TGTGCCAGCAGTTACGGGAGTTGGACAACTAATGAAAAACTGTTTTTT. The encoded protein is CASSYGSWTTNEKLFF. This sequence joins TRBV6-6 and TRBJ1-4; D gene unclear. The CDR3 is 16 residues long. The germline V gene has CDR1 MNHNY and CDR2 SVGAGI (reference sequence). V lost 2 bases, J lost 0 bases, and 10 bases lay in between.

This clone was detected only a few times. The chain employs TRBV5-5 and TRBJ2-7; tentatively, D is TRBD1 (6 bases). This CDR3 has 15 residues. The V gene lost 0 bases and the J gene lost 4 bases, with 14 bases spanning the gap. Per germline, CDR1 SGHKS and CDR2 YYEKEE (reference sequence). CDR3 residues: CASSLGQGHLYEQYF. Written as DNA, the CDR3 is TGTGCCAGCAGCTTGGGCCAGGGGCATTTGTACGAGCAGTACTTC.

This chain connects TRBV19 to TRBJ1-3; weak D call: TRBD1 (5 bases). Trimming cost V 6 bases and J 0 bases, with 12 bases left between them. The CDR3 is made up of 15 amino acids. Germline CDR1 is LNHDA and CDR2 is SQIVND (reference sequence). In DNA, the CDR3 is TGTGCCAGTAGAAGAAAGACAGACTCTGGAAACACCATATATTTT. It translates to CASRRKTDSGNTIYF.

This clone was seen once. The chain links TRBV19 to TRBJ2-7; TRBD2 matches at 10 bases. This CDR3 has 15 amino acids. Trimming cost V 5 bases and J 3 bases; bases outside gene matches: 7. From germline, CDR1 is LNHDA and CDR2 SQIVND (reference sequence). The CDR3 coding sequence is TGTGCCAGTAGTGAGTCTAGCGGGGGTCTCTACGAGCAGTACTTC. As protein: CASSESSGGLYEQYF.

This rearrangement joins TRBV2 to TRBJ1-2; TRBD1 agrees at 7 bases. The V segment lost 4 bases and the J segment 2 bases; nucleotides outside the gene matches: 1. Germline V lookup: CDR1 SNHLY, CDR2 FYNNEI. The CDR3 extends over 13 amino acids. The CDR3 region is CASSVGQNYGYTF. In nucleotides, the CDR3 is TGTGCCAGCAGTGTGGGACAGAACTATGGCTACACCTTC.

This chain joins TRBV6-1 and TRBJ1-2; D possibly corresponds to TRBD1 (5 bases). The V end was cut by 3 bases, the J end by 4 bases, with 15 bases between. The CDR3 has 15 amino acids. Germline V gives CDR1 MNHNS, CDR2 SASEGT. CDR3 protein: CASSDPGTPFYGYTF. The CDR3 DNA reads TGTGCCAGCAGTGACCCAGGGACCCCTTTCTATGGCTACACCTTC.

The V call is TRBV5-4, the J call TRBJ2-3; TRBD1 might be the D (5 bases). The CDR3 sequence is 14 residues long. The germline V gene encodes CDR1 SGHNT and CDR2 YYREEE (reference sequence). V dropped 2 bases and J dropped 1 base, with 8 bases sitting between them. This CDR3 reads CASSFLTGTDTQYF. The CDR3 nucleotides are TGTGCCAGCAGCTTTCTGACAGGCACAGATACGCAGTATTTT.

This chain uses TRBV5-4 with TRBJ1-4; 7 bases map to TRBD1. Losses at the gene ends were 2 bases for V and 2 bases for J; bases not matched to a gene: 3. Per germline, CDR1 SGHNT and CDR2 YYREEE (reference sequence). The CDR3 is made up of 15 amino acids. CDR3: CASSFQTGTNEKLFF. The CDR3, as DNA: TGTGCCAGCAGCTTTCAGACAGGGACTAATGAAAAACTGTTTTTT.

The chain couples TRBV6-5 to TRBJ2-3, with D unresolved. In germline, CDR1 is MNHEY, CDR2 SVGAGI. The germline V and J ends were trimmed by 5 bases and 0 bases, with 9 bases remaining between them. The CDR3 sequence is 14 residues long. The CDR3: CASSRSSSTDTQYF. The CDR3 DNA reads TGTGCCAGCAGTAGGTCCTCTAGCACAGATACGCAGTATTTT.

The chain couples TRBV4-1 to TRBJ1-2; D ambiguous. CDR1 and CDR2 (germline): MGHRA, YSYEKL. The CDR3 has 16 amino acids. V dropped 4 bases and J dropped 4 bases, with 19 bases sitting between them. The CDR3 loop is CASSPHNNRKTYGYTF. Here the CDR3 DNA reads TGCGCCAGCAGCCCGCATAACAACCGAAAGACCTATGGCTACACCTTC.

J is TRBJ2-3 and V is TRBV7-9, with TRBD2 matching over 12 bases. Germline V lookup: CDR1 SEHNR, CDR2 FQNEAQ (reference sequence). V lost 0 bases to trimming and J lost 3 bases; unmatched junction nucleotides: 1. The CDR3 consists of 16 residues. CDR3 residues: CASSLALAGGTDTQYF. The CDR3 region has the DNA TGTGCCAGCAGCTTAGCCCTAGCGGGGGGGACAGATACGCAGTATTTT.

The V call is TRBV11-2, the J call TRBJ1-1; D unclear. From germline, CDR1 is SGHAT and CDR2 FQNNGV. This CDR3 comprises 14 residues. Deletions cut 1 base from V and 2 bases from J, with 8 bases between. CDR3 sequence (DNA): TGTGCCAGCAGCTTAGTTCCACCCAACACTGAAGCTTTCTTT. It specifies CASSLVPPNTEAFF. The full variable domain, completed using reference TRBV11-2 and TRBJ1-1, is EAGVAQSPRYKIIEKRQSVAFWCNPISGHATLYWYQQILGQGPKLLIQFQNNGVVDDSQLPKDRFSAERLKGVDSTLKIQPAKLEDSAVYLCASSLVPPNTEAFFGQGTRLTVV.

This sequence joins TRBV4-3 and TRBJ1-2; D is perhaps TRBD1 (6 bases). Trimming removed 3 bases at V and 4 bases at J, with 15 bases between. CDR1 is LGHNA and CDR2 is YSLEER in the germline V gene. The CDR3 sequence is 15 residues long. In DNA, the CDR3 is TGCGCCAGCAGCCAGGTTTCAGGACAGCTCTATGGCTACACCTTC. The encoded protein is CASSQVSGQLYGYTF.

This clone was detected a few times. The chain employs TRBV2 and TRBJ1-5; the D is unclear. Trimming took off 6 bases at V and 5 bases at J, with 17 bases between the two ends. From germline, CDR1 is SNHLY and CDR2 FYNNEI. The CDR3 is made up of 15 amino acids. The CDR3 DNA sequence: TGTGCCAGCAGGGAGAAATTAGCCCCTGATCAGCCCCAGCATTTT. Its translation: CASREKLAPDQPQHF.

The V gene is TRBV2, the J gene TRBJ2-5; TRBD1 might be the D (6 bases). With 8 bases removed from V and 7 bases from J, the gap between germline ends came to 14 bases. The CDR3 runs to 12 residues. The germline gives CDR1 SNHLY, CDR2 FYNNEI. The DNA for the CDR3 is TGTGCCAGCTCTCCAGGGGCCGGGACCCAGTACTTC. Its translation is CASSPGAGTQYF.

The chain links TRBV29-1 to TRBJ2-5, with TRBD2 as a possible D gene (5 bases). The germline gives CDR1 SQVTM, CDR2 ANQGSEA. The CDR3 has 15 amino acids. The germline V and J ends were trimmed by 4 bases and 1 base, with 16 bases remaining between them. CDR3 sequence: CSVGVPKRPQETQYF. CDR3 bases: TGCAGCGTTGGGGTCCCGAAGCGGCCCCAAGAGACCCAGTACTTC.